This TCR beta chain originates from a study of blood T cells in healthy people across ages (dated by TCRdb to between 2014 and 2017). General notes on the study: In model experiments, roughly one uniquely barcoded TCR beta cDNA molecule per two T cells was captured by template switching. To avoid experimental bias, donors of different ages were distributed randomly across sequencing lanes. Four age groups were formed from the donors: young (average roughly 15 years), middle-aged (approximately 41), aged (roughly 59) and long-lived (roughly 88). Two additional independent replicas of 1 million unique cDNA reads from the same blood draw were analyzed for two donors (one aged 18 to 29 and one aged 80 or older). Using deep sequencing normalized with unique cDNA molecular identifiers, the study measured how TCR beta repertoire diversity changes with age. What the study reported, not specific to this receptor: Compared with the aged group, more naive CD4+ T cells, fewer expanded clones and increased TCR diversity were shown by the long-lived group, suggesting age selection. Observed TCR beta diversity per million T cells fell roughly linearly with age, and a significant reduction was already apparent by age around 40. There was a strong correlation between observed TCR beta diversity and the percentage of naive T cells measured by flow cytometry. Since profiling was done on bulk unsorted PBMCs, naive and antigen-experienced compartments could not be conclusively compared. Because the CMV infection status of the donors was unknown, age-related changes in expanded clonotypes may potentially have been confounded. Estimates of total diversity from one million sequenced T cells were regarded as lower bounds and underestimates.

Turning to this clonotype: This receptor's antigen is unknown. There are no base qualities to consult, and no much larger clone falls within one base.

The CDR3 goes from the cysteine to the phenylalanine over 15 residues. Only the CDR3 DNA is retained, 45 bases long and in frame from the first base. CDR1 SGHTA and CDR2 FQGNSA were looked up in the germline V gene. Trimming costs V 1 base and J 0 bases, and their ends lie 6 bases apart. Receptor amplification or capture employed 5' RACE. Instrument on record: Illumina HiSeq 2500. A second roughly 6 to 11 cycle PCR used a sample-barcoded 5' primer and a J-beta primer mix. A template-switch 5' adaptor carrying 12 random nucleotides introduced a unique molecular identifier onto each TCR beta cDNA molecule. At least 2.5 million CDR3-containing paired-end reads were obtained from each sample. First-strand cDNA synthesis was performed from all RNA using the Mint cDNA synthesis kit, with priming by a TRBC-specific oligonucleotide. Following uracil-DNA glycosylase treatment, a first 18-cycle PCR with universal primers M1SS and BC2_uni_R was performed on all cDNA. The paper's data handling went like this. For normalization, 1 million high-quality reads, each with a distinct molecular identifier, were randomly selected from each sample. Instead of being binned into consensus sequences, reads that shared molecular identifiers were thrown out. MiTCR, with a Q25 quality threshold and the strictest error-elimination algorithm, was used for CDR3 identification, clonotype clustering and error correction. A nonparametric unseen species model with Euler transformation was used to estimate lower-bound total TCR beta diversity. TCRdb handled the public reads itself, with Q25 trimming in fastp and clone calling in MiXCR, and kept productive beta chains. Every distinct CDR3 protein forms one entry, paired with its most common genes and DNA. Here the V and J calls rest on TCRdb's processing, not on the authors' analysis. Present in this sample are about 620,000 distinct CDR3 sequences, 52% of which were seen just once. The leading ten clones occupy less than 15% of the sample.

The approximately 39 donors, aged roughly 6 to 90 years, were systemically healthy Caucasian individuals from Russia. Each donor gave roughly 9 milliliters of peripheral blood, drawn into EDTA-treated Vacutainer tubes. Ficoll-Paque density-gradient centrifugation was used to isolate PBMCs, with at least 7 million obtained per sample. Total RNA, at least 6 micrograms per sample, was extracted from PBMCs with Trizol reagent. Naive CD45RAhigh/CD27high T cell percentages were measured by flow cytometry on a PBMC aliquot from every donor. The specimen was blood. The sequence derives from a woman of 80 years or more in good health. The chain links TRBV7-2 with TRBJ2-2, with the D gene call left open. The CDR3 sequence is CASSLVGANTGELFF. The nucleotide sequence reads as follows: TGTGCCAGCAGCTTAGTAGGAGCGAACACCGGGGAGCTGTTTTTT.